Given below is one TCR beta chain in context. Study processing details: Reference gene primer amplification in the assay estimated nucleated cell counts. Here immunoSEQ multiplex PCR was the method, and the copy in TCRdb shows in-frame clones only, minus some. V, J and clone size were drawn from that table, and D and trimming were deduced from the DNA. The sample holds more than 300,000 clones; roughly 86% are singletons and the top ten take 1.5% to 2%. The data stem from a study of blood T cell repertoires in COVID-19. Study background: T cells, B-cell-depleted T cells, or PBMCs supplied cDNA or gDNA.

The germline CDR1 and CDR2 sequences are PRHDT and FYEKMQ (reference sequence). CDR3 length: 16 residues. The trim removed 4 bases at V and 6 bases at J, leaving 12 bases unmatched. Seattle patients were enrolled while actively infected and followed longitudinally. This clonotype was sampled from a woman younger than 45 with COVID-19, enrolled during active disease. The sample consisted of peripheral blood. The V call is TRBV13, the J call TRBJ2-3; TRBD1 aligns across 8 bases. CDR3 nucleotides: TGTGCCAGCAGCTACGCGACAGGGGCGCAGGGGGATACGCAGTATTTT. As protein: CASSYATGAQGDTQYF.